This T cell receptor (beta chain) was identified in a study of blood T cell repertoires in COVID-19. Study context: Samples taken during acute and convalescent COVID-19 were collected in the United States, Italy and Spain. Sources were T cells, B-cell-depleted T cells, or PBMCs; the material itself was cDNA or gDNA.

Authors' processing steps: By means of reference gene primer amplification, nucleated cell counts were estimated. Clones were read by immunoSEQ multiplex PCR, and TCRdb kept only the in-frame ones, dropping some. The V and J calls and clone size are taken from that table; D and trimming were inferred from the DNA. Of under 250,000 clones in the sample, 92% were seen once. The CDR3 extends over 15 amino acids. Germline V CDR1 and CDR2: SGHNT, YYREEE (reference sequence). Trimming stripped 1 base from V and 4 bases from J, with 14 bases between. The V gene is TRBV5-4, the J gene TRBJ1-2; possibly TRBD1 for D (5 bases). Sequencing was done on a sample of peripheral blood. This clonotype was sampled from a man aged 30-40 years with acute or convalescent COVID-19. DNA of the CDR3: TGTGCCAGCAGCTTGAATTCAGACAGTGTCTATGGCTACACCTTC. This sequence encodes CASSLNSDSVYGYTF.